Following are 20 T cell receptor beta chains from one sample sequenced in a study of T cell responses to AZD1222 COVID-19 vaccine (dated by TCRdb to about 2021). The method was the immunoSEQ multiplex PCR assay. The source is immuneACCESS, and TCRdb retained only in-frame sequences with V and J called. Part of the clones is not carried over; for the studies checked, unresolved V genes explain less than half of this, and the remainder is unexplained. In all, the sample holds about 180,000 clones, and about nine tenths of those were seen once. Less than 2.5% of the sample is held by the ten biggest clonotypes. This sample's time point label indicates: about 28 days (+/-7) after the second vaccine dose. Source: peripheral blood, taken 28 days after the second AZD1222 dose. All receptors come from an adult who received the AZD1222 COVID-19 vaccine.

J is TRBJ1-2 and V is TRBV6-5; 7 nucleotides align to TRBD1. The CDR3 is 13 residues long. In germline, CDR1 is MNHEY, CDR2 SVGAGI. Unmatched junction bases numbered 5, after V lost 6 bases and J lost 4 bases. The CDR3, as DNA: TGTGCCAGCAGGAACCGGGACAGCTATGGCTACACCTTC. Its translation is CASRNRDSYGYTF.

The genes are TRBV13 and TRBJ2-5; a weak D match, TRBD1 (5 bases). CDR1 PRHDT and CDR2 FYEKMQ come from the germline V gene (reference sequence). With 3 bases removed from V and 2 bases from J, the gap between germline ends came to 10 bases. The length of the CDR3 is 14 residues. The CDR3 spells CASSFGKGQETQYF. The CDR3 DNA reads as TGTGCCAGCAGCTTTGGGAAGGGGCAAGAGACCCAGTACTTC.

The J gene is TRBJ2-7, the V gene TRBV6-5; 7 nucleotides line up with TRBD2. The CDR3 covers 12 residues. V was pared by 3 bases and J by 6 bases, with 2 bases of the junction left unmatched. CDR1 and CDR2 from the germline V gene are MNHEY and SVGAGI. The CDR3 loop reads CASSYWGGEQYF. The CDR3 region has the DNA TGTGCCAGCAGTTATTGGGGGGGCGAGCAGTACTTC.

The genes are TRBV4-1 and TRBJ1-5; the D gene is possibly TRBD1 (5 bases). CDR3 length: 16 amino acids. Germline loops: CDR1 MGHRA, CDR2 YSYEKL. With 1 base removed from V and 0 bases from J, the gap between germline ends came to 10 bases. The CDR3 coding sequence is TGCGCCAGCAGCCAAGGAGGGGCAGCTAGCAATCAGCCCCAGCATTTT. Its protein is CASSQGGAASNQPQHF.

The chain carries TRBV14 and TRBJ2-2; 9 bases are shared with TRBD2. V lost 4 bases and J lost 4; bases outside the gene matches: 10. Germline-derived CDR1 and CDR2 are SGHDN and FVKESK. The CDR3 extends over 17 amino acids. CDR3: CASSRAGTSRSTGELFF. Written as DNA, the CDR3 is TGTGCCAGCAGCCGCGCCGGGACTAGCCGGAGCACCGGGGAGCTGTTTTTT.

V usage is TRBV5-1 and J usage is TRBJ2-5; TRBD2 matches at 11 bases. This CDR3 has 17 amino acids. CDR1 and CDR2 (germline): SGHRS, YFSETQ. Trimming cost V 0 bases and J 5 bases; bases outside gene matches: 9. Here the CDR3 reads CASSLGISGGAEETQYF. In DNA form, the CDR3 reads TGCGCCAGCAGCTTGGGAATTAGCGGGGGGGCCGAGGAGACCCAGTACTTC.

In this sample, this clone turned up once. The genes are TRBV5-1 and TRBJ1-4; TRBD1 agrees at 7 bases. The CDR3 loop spans 13 amino acids. Germline CDR1 SGHRS, CDR2 YFSETQ. V dropped 5 bases and J dropped 7; count of bases not matched to a gene: 5. DNA for the CDR3: TGCGCCAGCAGACGAGGACAGGTTGAAAAACTGTTTTTT. Residues: CASRRGQVEKLFF.

The chain recombines TRBV6-5 with TRBJ1-5; D is possibly TRBD1 (6 bases). CDR3 size: 13 residues. Germline V gene lookup returns CDR1 MNHEY and CDR2 SVGAGI. V was clipped by 10 bases and J by 4 bases, with 14 bases between them. The CDR3 spells CATRTDPNQPQHF. In nucleotides, the CDR3 is TGTGCCACCAGGACAGACCCTAATCAGCCCCAGCATTTT.

The genes are TRBV19 and TRBJ1-1; tentative D call: TRBD1 (5 bases). V was clipped by 9 bases and J by 5 bases, with 16 bases between them. The CDR3 has 13 amino acids. CDR1 LNHDA and CDR2 SQIVND come from the germline V gene (reference sequence). CDR3 amino acids: CASLQAQWTEAFF. The CDR3 DNA reads as TGTGCCAGCTTACAGGCCCAGTGGACTGAAGCTTTCTTT. The full variable domain, in which reference TRBV19 and TRBJ1-1 provide the parts outside the CDR3, is DGGITQSPKYLFRKEGQNVTLSCEQNLNHDAMYWYRQDPGQGLRLIYYSQIVNDFQKGDIAEGYSVSREKKESFPLTVTSAQKNPTAFYLCASLQAQWTEAFFGQGTRLTVV.

This clone was picked up a small number of times. V is TRBV6-2 or TRBV6-3 and J is TRBJ1-2, with unresolved D. The CDR3 is 14 residues long. Trimming removed 6 bases from V and 1 base from J, with 12 bases in between. Germline CDR1 reads MNHEY; CDR2 reads SVGEGT. CDR3 sequence (DNA): TGTGCCAGCAGCCGGGAATCCTATAACTATGGCTACACCTTC. It specifies CASSRESYNYGYTF.

The chain carries TRBV10-2 and TRBJ2-1; 9 nucleotides agree with TRBD2. Losses at the gene ends were 5 bases for V and 5 bases for J; bases not matched to a gene: 4. The CDR3 has 14 residues. Germline CDR1 reads WSHSY; CDR2 reads SAAADI. CDR3 bases: TGCGCCAGCAGTAGCGGGGGGTTTCACAATGAGCAGTTCTTC. It is translated as CASSSGGFHNEQFF.

V and J are TRBV7-8 and TRBJ2-7, with a possible D match to TRBD2 (5 bases). The germline gives CDR1 SGHVS, CDR2 FQNEAQ. V lost 5 bases and J lost 5, with 19 bases in between. The CDR3 extends over 15 amino acids. CDR3 residues: CASSPRRQRINEQYF. The CDR3, as DNA: TGTGCCAGCAGCCCCAGGAGGCAAAGAATCAACGAGCAGTACTTC.

This chain joins TRBV7-2 and TRBJ2-7; 8 positions match TRBD1. The CDR3 spans 15 residues. V dropped 1 base and J dropped 2; count of bases not matched to a gene: 4. Germline V gene lookup returns CDR1 SGHTA and CDR2 FQGNSA. The CDR3 loop is CASSLVAGGPYEQYF. DNA for the CDR3: TGTGCCAGCAGCTTAGTGGCAGGGGGCCCCTACGAGCAGTACTTC.

CDR3 in DNA: TGTGCCAGCAGTTCCTATCCGACAGAGACTGAAGCTTTCTTT. This codes for CASSSYPTETEAFF. The chain employs TRBV27 and TRBJ1-1; D perhaps matches TRBD1 (5 bases). Trimming stripped 4 bases from V and 5 bases from J, with 14 bases between. Germline-derived CDR1 and CDR2 are MNHEY and SMNVEV (reference sequence). The length of the CDR3 is 14 residues.

The V call is TRBV29-1, the J call TRBJ1-2; 7 nucleotides line up with TRBD1. CDR3 length equals 16 residues. Germline CDR1 reads SQVTM; CDR2 reads ANQGSEA. After removal of 6 bases from V and 8 bases from J, the junction contained 21 bases not matched to a gene. The chain's CDR3 is CSVIGHLTGLMGGYTF. CDR3 DNA: TGCAGCGTCATAGGCCACTTGACAGGGCTGATGGGGGGCTACACCTTC.

The J gene is TRBJ2-2, the V gene TRBV6-6, with 9 bases fitting TRBD1. Losses at the gene ends were 5 bases for V and 6 bases for J; bases not matched to a gene: 13. This CDR3 is built from 17 residues. Germline loops: CDR1 MNHNY, CDR2 SVGAGI (reference sequence). The CDR3, as DNA: TGTGCCAGCAGTCCACCTTTGGGACAGGGTGGTTCCGGGGAGCTGTTTTTT. Translation gives CASSPPLGQGGSGELFF.

The genes are TRBV10-3 and TRBJ2-6; the D gene is possibly TRBD2 (6 bases). This CDR3 is built from 17 residues. Germline CDR1 and CDR2: ENHRY and SYGVKD. Deletions cut 4 bases from V and 0 bases from J, with 13 bases between. Here the CDR3 DNA reads TGTGCCATCAGTGGACAGACTAGGAACTCTGGGGCCAACGTCCTGACTTTC. This gives the protein CAISGQTRNSGANVLTF.

The chain couples TRBV5-4 to TRBJ2-3; maybe TRBD1 (6 bases). The ends were cut back, 1 base at V and 7 bases at J, with 16 bases in the middle. The CDR3 runs to 15 residues. The germline CDR1 and CDR2 sequences are SGHNT and YYREEE (reference sequence). For the CDR3, the DNA is TGTGCCAGCAGCTTGCCTGGGCAGGGGAAAAATACGCAGTATTTT. It codes for CASSLPGQGKNTQYF.

V and J are TRBV28 and TRBJ2-7, with 7 positions matching TRBD1. Germline V gives CDR1 MDHEN, CDR2 SYDVKM. Trimming cost V 9 bases and J 2 bases; bases outside gene matches: 10. The CDR3 sequence is 14 residues long. The CDR3 reads CASKKWDSPYEQYF. The CDR3 nucleotides read TGTGCCAGTAAGAAGTGGGACAGCCCCTACGAGCAGTACTTC. Looking up the rest from reference TRBV28 and TRBJ2-7 gives the full variable domain: DVKVTQSSRYLVKRTGEKVFLECVQDMDHENMFWYRQDPGLGLRLIYFSYDVKMKEKGDIPEGYSVSREKKERFSLILESASTNQTSMYLCASKKWDSPYEQYFGPGTRLTVT.

J is TRBJ1-2 and V is TRBV27; D ambiguous. Germline CDR1 and CDR2: MNHEY and SMNVEV (reference sequence). The V end lost 2 bases, the J end lost 8 bases, and 12 bases lay between the germline ends. The length of the CDR3 is 13 residues. In nucleotides, the CDR3 is TGTGCCAGCAGTTTAGAAGGTTCGGGGGGCTACACCTTC. This translates into CASSLEGSGGYTF.